This TCR beta chain was recovered during a study of PD-1 blockade in mismatch repair-deficient tumors. About the research overall: Patients had approximately 11 mismatch repair-deficient cancer types, all previously treated and progressing.

Study findings and constraints: After pembrolizumab, tumor-resident clones rose rapidly, then generally contracted before radiologic responses.

This clone was counted a single time. What it binds is unknown. Mismatch repair deficiency was confirmed in all patients, by PCR or immunohistochemistry. TCRs were sequenced from three patients responding to pembrolizumab. Profiling relied on immunoSEQ multiplex PCR, and the TCRdb table lists in-frame clones only, not all of them. The data show some 120,000 clones, with about 83% seen just once and approximately 5% held by the top ten. V shed 2 bases, J shed 1 base, and the junction held 1 base outside the gene matches. Looked up from germline, CDR1 is KGHSH and CDR2 is LQKENI. The CDR3 runs to 14 residues.

This sequence was found in an adult with mismatch repair-deficient cancer. The chain employs TRBV18 and TRBJ1-1, with TRBD1 matching over 7 bases. The starting material was peripheral blood, obtained about 13 months after starting pembrolizumab. This chain's CDR3 is CASSPKGANTEAFF. DNA of the CDR3: TGTGCCAGCTCACCAAAGGGGGCGAACACTGAAGCTTTCTTT.